These 20 T cell receptor beta chains share one sample of origin, sequenced in a study of identical twins. Via MiXCR, TCRdb re-called the 5' RACE reads, giving one row per CDR3 protein. The sample has some 900,000 distinct CDR3 sequences; approximately 13% are singletons. The same data also contributed to another study, on yellow fever vaccine responses in identical twins.

Sequencing input: PBMCs. The receptors come from a woman under 30 in good health.

The V and J genes are TRBV6-1 and TRBJ2-1; D remains ambiguous. CDR3 length: 13 residues. V was trimmed by 4 bases and J by 6 bases, leaving 10 bases between them. In germline, CDR1 is MNHNS, CDR2 SASEGT. DNA of the CDR3: TGTGCCAGCAGTGTAAAGGGCTCCAATGAGCAGTTCTTC. Its translation: CASSVKGSNEQFF.

V gene TRBV20-1 combines with J gene TRBJ1-1; D gene ambiguous. This CDR3 comprises 10 residues. Germline CDR1 reads DFQATT; CDR2 reads SNEGSKA (reference sequence). Trimming cost V 3 bases and J 11 bases, with 10 bases left between them. CDR3 loop: CSASNVDAFF. The CDR3 DNA sequence: TGCAGTGCTAGTAACGTCGACGCTTTCTTT.

This chain links TRBV12-3 or TRBV12-4 with TRBJ1-5; D gene unclear. The V and J ends lost 3 bases and 2 bases respectively, with 11 bases between them. The CDR3 runs 15 residues. This CDR3 is CASSFATDRNQPQHF. The CDR3 DNA reads TGTGCCAGCAGTTTTGCCACAGACCGCAATCAGCCCCAGCATTTT.

This clonotype was picked up many times. In DNA form, the CDR3 reads TGTGCCAGCAGCTTAGCTTGGACTAGCGGGAGAAATGAGCAGTTCTTC. This codes for CASSLAWTSGRNEQFF. The chain carries TRBV7-9 and TRBJ2-1; 13 bases align to TRBD2. V lost 0 bases and J lost 7; bases outside the gene matches: 3. Germline-derived CDR1 and CDR2 are SEHNR and FQNEAQ (reference sequence). This CDR3 has 16 residues. Filled out from reference TRBV7-9 and TRBJ2-1, the complete variable domain reads DTGVSQNPRHKITKRGQNVTFRCDPISEHNRLYWYRQTLGQGPEFLTYFQNEAQLEKSRLLSDRFSAERPKGSFSTLEIQRTEQGDSAMYLCASSLAWTSGRNEQFFGPGTRLTVL.

The genes are TRBV7-9 and TRBJ1-2; D unresolved. The ends were cut back, 8 bases at V and 4 bases at J, with 17 bases in the middle. Germline V lookup: CDR1 SEHNR, CDR2 FQNEAQ (reference sequence). The CDR3 is 14 amino acids. CDR3 sequence reads: CASRPAPTSYGYTF. In DNA, the CDR3 is TGTGCCAGCCGCCCGGCCCCAACGAGCTATGGCTACACCTTC.

This clonotype was counted only a few times. This chain joins TRBV12-5 and TRBJ2-3; unclear D gene. V was shortened by 4 bases and J by 3 bases, with 5 bases between the two germline ends. The CDR3 has 12 residues. Germline-derived CDR1 and CDR2 are LGHNT and FRNRAP. The CDR3 region has the DNA TGTGCTAGTGGTTATGAGACAGATACGCAGTATTTT. Translated: CASGYETDTQYF.

The sample holds many counts of this clonotype. CDR3 nucleotides: TGTGCCAGCAGTTACTCCGGGACGAAAGAAGAGACCCAGTACTTC. Translation: CASSYSGTKEETQYF. The chain joins TRBV6-5 to TRBJ2-5; D could derive from TRBD1 or TRBD2 (5 bases each). Trimming took off 0 bases at V and 3 bases at J, with 11 bases between the two ends. The CDR3 runs 15 residues. CDR1 is MNHEY, CDR2 SVGAGI, per germline.

The chain links TRBV4-1 to TRBJ2-7; 7 bases map to TRBD2. The germline gives CDR1 MGHRA, CDR2 YSYEKL. V lost 0 bases to trimming and J lost 6 bases; unmatched junction nucleotides: 2. The CDR3 extends over 13 amino acids. CDR3 residues: CASSQDPGGEQYV. In nucleotides, the CDR3 is TGCGCCAGCAGCCAAGACCCGGGGGGCGAGCAGTACGTC.

This clonotype was recorded many times. CDR3 residues: CASREDGMNTEAFF. In DNA form, the CDR3 reads TGTGCCAGCAGGGAGGACGGGATGAACACTGAAGCTTTCTTT. The chain has TRBV2 and TRBJ1-1; D unresolved. The germline CDR1 and CDR2 sequences are SNHLY and FYNNEI. The CDR3 spans 14 residues. The V gene lost 6 bases and the J gene lost 0 bases, with 11 bases spanning the gap.

The V and J genes are TRBV7-3 and TRBJ2-4, with D perhaps matching TRBD1 (6 bases). CDR1 is SGHTA and CDR2 is FQGTGA in the germline V gene. Trimming stripped 6 bases from V and 5 bases from J, with 17 bases between. The CDR3 has 15 residues. The CDR3 protein is CASRREGVIQNIQYF. CDR3 nucleotides: TGTGCCAGCAGGCGAGAGGGGGTAATCCAAAACATTCAGTACTTC.

The V and J genes are TRBV10-3 and TRBJ1-2, with D possibly matching TRBD1 (5 bases). The CDR3 is 15 residues long. Trimming left V 2 bases short and J 4 bases short, with 14 bases between. Germline V gene lookup returns CDR1 ENHRY and CDR2 SYGVKD. The CDR3 nucleotides are TGTGCCATCAGTGAGGAGTCAGGGCTCAGCTATGGCTACACCTTC. Protein: CAISEESGLSYGYTF.

This clonotype was detected a few times. This chain uses TRBV5-1 with TRBJ2-5; D remains ambiguous. This CDR3 region has 13 residues. Germline V gives CDR1 SGHRS, CDR2 YFSETQ. Trimming took off 6 bases at V and 1 base at J, with 10 bases between the two ends. In nucleotides, the CDR3 is TGCGCCAGCAAGGAGACGGGCCAAGAGACCCAGTACTTC. This translates into CASKETGQETQYF.

The chain carries TRBV5-1 and TRBJ2-3, with D tentatively TRBD1 (6 bases). V was trimmed by 1 base and J by 4 bases, leaving 10 bases between them. CDR1 SGHRS and CDR2 YFSETQ come from the germline V gene. This CDR3 has 14 amino acids. CDR3 amino acids: CASSLWGQADTQYF. The CDR3 coding sequence is TGCGCCAGCAGCTTGTGGGGACAAGCAGATACGCAGTATTTT.

This clonotype was found once. The rearrangement uses TRBV29-1 and TRBJ2-1, with TRBD2 matching over 8 bases. The CDR3 has 17 residues. Germline trimming cut 0 bases from V and 6 bases from J; bases unmatched to any gene: 13. Germline V gene sequence: CDR1 SQVTM, CDR2 ANQGSEA. The CDR3 loop is CSVEDLPPGLVSNEQFF. The CDR3 DNA sequence: TGCAGCGTTGAAGATCTTCCCCCGGGACTAGTCTCCAATGAGCAGTTCTTC.

The chain joins TRBV3-1 to TRBJ2-1; D remains unclear. Germline V gene sequence: CDR1 LGHDT, CDR2 YNNKEL (reference sequence). V was clipped by 3 bases and J by 8 bases, with 8 bases between them. The CDR3 contains 12 residues. The CDR3 reads CASSHGDDEQFF. The CDR3 region has the DNA TGTGCCAGCAGCCACGGAGACGATGAGCAGTTCTTC.

This clonotype has ten or more counts. The chain carries TRBV7-9 and TRBJ2-1; 11 nucleotides align to TRBD2. CDR3 length: 15 amino acids. Germline V lookup: CDR1 SEHNR, CDR2 FQNEAQ (reference sequence). The trim removed 4 bases at V and 4 bases at J, leaving 3 bases unmatched. CDR3 sequence: CASSSSGGHYNEQFF. As DNA, the CDR3 is TGTGCCAGCAGCTCTAGCGGGGGGCATTACAATGAGCAGTTCTTC.

The chain uses TRBV20-1 and TRBJ2-2; D gene uncertain. From germline, CDR1 is DFQATT and CDR2 SNEGSKA (reference sequence). This CDR3 spans 11 amino acids. V lost 7 bases, J lost 6 bases, and 9 bases lay in between. CDR3 bases: TGCAGTGGTTTCATGGCCGGGGAGCTGTTTTTT. Residues: CSGFMAGELFF.

This chain uses TRBV5-1 with TRBJ2-4; 7 bases are a match to TRBD1. V trimming: 4 bases; J trimming: 2 bases; junction bases outside the gene matches: 6. Germline V CDR1 and CDR2: SGHRS, YFSETQ. The CDR3 length is 15 residues. In DNA form, the CDR3 reads TGCGCCAGCAGCCAGGTACAGGGGTCCAAAAACATTCAGTACTTC. Amino acids: CASSQVQGSKNIQYF.

This clonotype came up many times. V gene TRBV4-1 combines with J gene TRBJ2-7; D is unresolved. This CDR3 region has 14 residues. Deletions cut 1 base from V and 5 bases from J, with 12 bases between. Per the germline V gene, CDR1 is MGHRA and CDR2 is YSYEKL. This CDR3 reads CASSQVSRSDEQYF. DNA of the CDR3: TGCGCCAGCAGCCAAGTCTCCCGGAGTGACGAGCAGTACTTC.

Here the CDR3 DNA reads TGCAGCGTTGAAGACCGGACAGGGAGGACCGGGGAGCTGTTTTTT. It yields the protein CSVEDRTGRTGELFF. The chain employs TRBV29-1 and TRBJ2-2; TRBD1 matches at 8 bases. CDR3 length: 15 amino acids. V lost 0 bases and J lost 5; bases outside the gene matches: 5. The germline gives CDR1 SQVTM, CDR2 ANQGSEA.